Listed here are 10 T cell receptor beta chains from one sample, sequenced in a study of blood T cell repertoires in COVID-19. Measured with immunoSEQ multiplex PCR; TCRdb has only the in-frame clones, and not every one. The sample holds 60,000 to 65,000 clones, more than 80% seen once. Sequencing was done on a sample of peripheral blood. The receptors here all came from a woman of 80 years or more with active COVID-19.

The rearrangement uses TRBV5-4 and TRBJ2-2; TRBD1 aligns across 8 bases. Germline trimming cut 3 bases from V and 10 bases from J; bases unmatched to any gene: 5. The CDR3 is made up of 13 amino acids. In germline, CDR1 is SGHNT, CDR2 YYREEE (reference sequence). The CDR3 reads CASSSDRVEELFF. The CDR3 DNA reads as TGTGCCAGCAGCTCGGACAGGGTCGAGGAGCTGTTTTTT. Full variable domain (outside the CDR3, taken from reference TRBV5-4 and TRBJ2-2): ETGVTQSPTHLIKTRGQQVTLRCSSQSGHNTVSWYQQALGQGPQFIFQYYREEENGRGNFPPRFSGLQFPNYSSELNVNALELDDSALYLCASSSDRVEELFFGEGSRLTVL.

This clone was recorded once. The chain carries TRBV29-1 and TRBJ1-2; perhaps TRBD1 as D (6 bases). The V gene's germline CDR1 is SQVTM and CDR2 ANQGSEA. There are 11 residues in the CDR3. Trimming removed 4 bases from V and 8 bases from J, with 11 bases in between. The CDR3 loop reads CSVGDIRGYTF. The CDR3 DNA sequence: TGCAGCGTTGGGGACATACGGGGCTACACCTTC.

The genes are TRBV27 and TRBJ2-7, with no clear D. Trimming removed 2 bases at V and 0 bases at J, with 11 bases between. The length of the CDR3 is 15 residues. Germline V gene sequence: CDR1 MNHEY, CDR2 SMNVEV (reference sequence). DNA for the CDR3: TGTGCCAGCAGTTTAAGCCAGGCATACTCCTACGAGCAGTACTTC. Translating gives CASSLSQAYSYEQYF.

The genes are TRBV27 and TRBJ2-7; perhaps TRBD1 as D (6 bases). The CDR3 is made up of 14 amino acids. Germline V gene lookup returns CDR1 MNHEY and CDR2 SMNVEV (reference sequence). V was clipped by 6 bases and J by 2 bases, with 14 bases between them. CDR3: CASSRSGGTYEQYF. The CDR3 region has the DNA TGTGCCAGCAGCCGATCTGGGGGCACCTACGAGCAGTACTTC.

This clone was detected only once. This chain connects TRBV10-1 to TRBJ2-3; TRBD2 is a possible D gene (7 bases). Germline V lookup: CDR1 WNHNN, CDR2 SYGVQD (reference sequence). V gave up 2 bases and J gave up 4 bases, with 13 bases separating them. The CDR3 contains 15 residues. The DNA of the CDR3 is TGCGCCAGCAGTGAGAGTAAGGGGGGGGCAGATACGCAGTATTTT. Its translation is CASSESKGGADTQYF.

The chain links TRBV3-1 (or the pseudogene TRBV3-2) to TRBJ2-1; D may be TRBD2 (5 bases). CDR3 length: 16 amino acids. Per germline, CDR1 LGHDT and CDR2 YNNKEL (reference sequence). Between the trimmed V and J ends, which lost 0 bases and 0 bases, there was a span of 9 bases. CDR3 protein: CASSQDLGGSYNEQFF. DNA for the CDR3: TGTGCCAGCAGCCAAGATCTCGGAGGCTCCTACAATGAGCAGTTCTTC.

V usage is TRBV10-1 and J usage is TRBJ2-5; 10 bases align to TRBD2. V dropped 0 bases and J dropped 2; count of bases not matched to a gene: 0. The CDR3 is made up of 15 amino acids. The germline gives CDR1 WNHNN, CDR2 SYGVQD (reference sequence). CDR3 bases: TGCGCCAGCAGTGAGTCGACTAGCGGGCAAGAGACCCAGTACTTC. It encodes CASSESTSGQETQYF.

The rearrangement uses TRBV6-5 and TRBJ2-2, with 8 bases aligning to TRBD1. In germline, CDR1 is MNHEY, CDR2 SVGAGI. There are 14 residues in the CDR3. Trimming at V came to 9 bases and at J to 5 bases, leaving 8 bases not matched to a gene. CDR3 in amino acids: CASADRAGTGELFF. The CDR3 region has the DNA TGTGCCAGTGCGGACAGGGCGGGGACCGGGGAGCTGTTTTTT.

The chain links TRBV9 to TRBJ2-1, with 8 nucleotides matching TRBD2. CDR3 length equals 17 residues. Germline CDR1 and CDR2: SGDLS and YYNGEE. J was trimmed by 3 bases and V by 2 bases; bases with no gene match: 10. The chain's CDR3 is CASSVRPGTSYYNEQFF. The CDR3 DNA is TGTGCCAGCAGCGTGCGCCCCGGGACTAGTTACTACAATGAGCAGTTCTTC.

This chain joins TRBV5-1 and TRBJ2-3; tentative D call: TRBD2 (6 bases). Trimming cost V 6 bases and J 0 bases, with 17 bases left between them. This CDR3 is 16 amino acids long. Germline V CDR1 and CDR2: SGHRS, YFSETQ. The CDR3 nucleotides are TGCGCCAGCACTCCCCTCGGGGGATCTAGCACAGATACGCAGTATTTT. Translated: CASTPLGGSSTDTQYF. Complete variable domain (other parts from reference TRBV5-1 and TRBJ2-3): KAGVTQTPRYLIKTRGQQVTLSCSPISGHRSVSWYQQTPGQGLQFLFEYFSETQRNKGNFPGRFSGRQFSNSRSEMNVSTLELGDSALYLCASTPLGGSSTDTQYFGPGTRLTVL.